These 17 T cell receptor beta chains were all obtained from the same sample, sequenced in a study of T-cell memory formation after mild COVID-19. TCRdb re-called the 5' RACE reads through MiXCR, storing one row per CDR3 protein. The table includes 180,000 or so distinct CDR3 sequences, roughly 10% detected once. Sequenced input: PBMCs or a T cell subset sorted from them (not recorded which). These receptors all come from a young man who had mild COVID-19 (a few samples of this study predate the infection). Cell type and time point are not known.

In this sample, this clonotype turned up many times. J is TRBJ1-1 and V is TRBV3-1; D gene ambiguous. The CDR3 spans 15 residues. The V end lost 1 base, the J end lost 10 bases, and 19 bases lay between the germline ends. Per germline, CDR1 LGHDT and CDR2 YNNKEL (reference sequence). The DNA for the CDR3 is TGTGCCAGCAGCCAAGGACCGCCGTCTCAGGCCGGAGCTTTCTTT. This codes for CASSQGPPSQAGAFF.

The table lists this clonotype with a few counts. The genes are TRBV5-1 and TRBJ1-1; maybe TRBD1 (6 bases). CDR1 and CDR2 from the germline V gene are SGHRS and YFSETQ. With 6 bases removed from V and 3 bases from J, the gap between germline ends came to 9 bases. The CDR3 is 12 residues long. The CDR3 DNA follows: TGCGCCAGCAAAGAGGGGGACACTGAAGCTTTCTTT. This encodes CASKEGDTEAFF.

The CDR3 protein is CASSLGVGGSGFYNEQFF. The CDR3 bases are TGTGCCAGCAGCTTAGGGGTAGGGGGGTCCGGATTCTACAATGAGCAGTTCTTC. V gene TRBV5-5 combines with J gene TRBJ2-1; D may correspond to TRBD1 or TRBD2 (6 bases each). V lost 2 bases and J 3 bases, leaving 21 bases between the germline ends. The germline V gene has CDR1 SGHKS and CDR2 YYEKEE (reference sequence). The length of the CDR3 is 18 residues.

This clonotype was detected only a few times. The V call is TRBV6-2 or TRBV6-3, the J call TRBJ2-7; tentatively, D is TRBD2 (6 bases). This CDR3 has 15 amino acids. The V and J ends lost 4 bases and 2 bases respectively, with 15 bases between them. The germline V gene encodes CDR1 MNHEY and CDR2 SVGEGT. CDR3 bases: TGTGCCAGCAGTTCCCGCCGGGACTGGGCCTACGAGCAGTACTTC. Translation: CASSSRRDWAYEQYF.

The chain has TRBV19 and TRBJ1-2; tentatively, D is TRBD1 (6 bases). The CDR3 length is 16 residues. Germline V gene sequence: CDR1 LNHDA, CDR2 SQIVND (reference sequence). The V end was cut by 4 bases, the J end by 3 bases, with 18 bases between. The CDR3 loop reads CASSRGQTLGDYGYTF. As DNA, the CDR3 is TGTGCCAGTAGTAGAGGACAGACCCTGGGGGACTATGGCTACACCTTC.

This clonotype was picked up a small number of times. The V gene is TRBV4-3, the J gene TRBJ1-2; 7 bases are a match to TRBD1. There are 18 residues in the CDR3. V lost 0 bases to trimming and J lost 4 bases; unmatched junction nucleotides: 14. Germline V gene sequence: CDR1 LGHNA, CDR2 YSLEER. CDR3 in DNA: TGCGCCAGCAGCCAAGATCTAGGGACAGCGGCTTGGGCCTATGGCTACACCTTC. Its protein product is CASSQDLGTAAWAYGYTF.

In regard to this clonotype: At one of its ends the junction is not consistent with the germline gene, which may arise from a read error. The genes are TRBV7-7 and TRBJ1-5; D is ambiguous. The V gene's germline CDR1 is SSHAT and CDR2 FNYEAQ (reference sequence). The CDR3 spans 15 residues. Here the CDR3 DNA reads TGTGCTAGCAGCTTAGCCTGGCAGCGTAGTGGGCCCCAGCATTTT. This translates into CASSLAWQRSGPQHF. The full variable domain, its missing parts supplied by reference TRBV7-7 and TRBJ1-5, is GAGVSQSPRYKVTKRGQDVTLRCDPISSHATLYWYQQALGQGPEFLTYFNYEAQPDKSGLPSDRFSAERPEGSISTLTIQRTEQRDSAMYRCASSLAWQRSGPQHFGDGTRLSIL.

V gene TRBV7-9 combines with J gene TRBJ2-3, with 9 bases lining up with TRBD1. V dropped 5 bases and J dropped 5; count of bases not matched to a gene: 17. The CDR3 runs to 18 residues. Germline CDR1 reads SEHNR; CDR2 reads FQNEAQ (reference sequence). The CDR3 nucleotides read TGTGCCAGCAGCCCGCACCCCGGGACAGGGTCTTCAGGAGATACGCAGTATTTT. Protein: CASSPHPGTGSSGDTQYF.

The chain couples TRBV27 to TRBJ2-3; no firm D call. This CDR3 spans 13 amino acids. Germline V gives CDR1 MNHEY, CDR2 SMNVEV (reference sequence). Between the trimmed V and J ends, which lost 6 bases and 2 bases, there was a span of 9 bases. DNA of the CDR3: TGTGCCAGCAGATTTTACGTCACAGATACGCAGTATTTT. Protein: CASRFYVTDTQYF.

The chain is built from TRBV7-2 and TRBJ1-5, with 8 bases identical to TRBD1. The V and J ends lost 3 bases and 6 bases, in that order; junction bases with no gene match: 4. Germline lookup yields CDR1 SGHTA and CDR2 FQGNSA. The CDR3 is 14 residues long. CDR3 nucleotides: TGTGCCAGCAGCTTCACAGGGGGTCGTCAGCCCCAGCATTTT. Encoded protein: CASSFTGGRQPQHF.

This clonotype has only a few counts. This chain connects TRBV6-2 or TRBV6-3 to TRBJ2-3, with D perhaps matching TRBD1 or TRBD2 (6 bases each). This CDR3 is 17 amino acids long. The ends were cut back, 2 bases at V and 9 bases at J, with 24 bases in the middle. The germline CDR1 and CDR2 sequences are MNHEY and SVGEGT. CDR3 protein: CASSYNEGGTEKETQYF. CDR3 sequence (DNA): TGTGCCAGCAGTTACAACGAGGGGGGTACTGAGAAGGAAACGCAGTATTTT.

The genes are TRBV5-8 and TRBJ2-5, with 9 bases fitting TRBD1. This CDR3 is built from 14 residues. Germline V CDR1 and CDR2: SGHTS, YDEGEE. Trimming removed 4 bases from V and 5 bases from J; junction bases left unmatched: 6. The CDR3 loop is CASSRQTGGETQYF. CDR3 coding DNA: TGTGCCAGCAGCCGCCAGACAGGGGGTGAGACCCAGTACTTC.

The chain couples TRBV20-1 to TRBJ2-1; 9 nucleotides agree with TRBD1. This CDR3 spans 14 amino acids. Germline CDR1 reads DFQATT; CDR2 reads SNEGSKA (reference sequence). Unmatched junction bases numbered 6, after V lost 1 base and J lost 8 bases. The DNA for the CDR3 is TGCAGTGCTAGAGCCGGGACAGGGCGCGATGAGCAGTTCTTC. Encoded protein: CSARAGTGRDEQFF.

In this sample, this clonotype turned up a few times. This chain connects TRBV5-1 to TRBJ2-3, with D perhaps being TRBD1 or TRBD2 (6 bases each). V dropped 0 bases and J dropped 2 bases, with 13 bases sitting between them. The CDR3 contains 16 residues. Per germline, CDR1 SGHRS and CDR2 YFSETQ. The CDR3 nucleotides read TGCGCCAGCAGCTTGGTAGGGGGGAGATTCACAGATACGCAGTATTTT. Its translation is CASSLVGGRFTDTQYF.

This clonotype came up many times. V usage is TRBV20-1 and J usage is TRBJ1-5, with D tentatively TRBD1 (5 bases). V shed 3 bases and J shed 6 bases, with 12 bases lying between them. The germline V gene has CDR1 DFQATT and CDR2 SNEGSKA (reference sequence). The CDR3 totals 13 residues. This chain's CDR3 is CSASGAQGQPQHF. The DNA of the CDR3 is TGCAGTGCTAGCGGGGCCCAGGGTCAGCCCCAGCATTTT.

The genes are TRBV29-1 and TRBJ1-1, with 8 bases lining up with TRBD1. The CDR3 contains 14 residues. In germline, CDR1 is SQVTM, CDR2 ANQGSEA. J lost 4 bases, V lost 1 base, and 5 bases had no gene match. The CDR3 coding sequence is TGCAGCGTTGAAGTAGCACAGGGGGGCACTGAAGCTTTCTTT. Protein product: CSVEVAQGGTEAFF.

This clonotype occurred many times. This chain uses TRBV12-3 or TRBV12-4 with TRBJ1-2; possible D gene TRBD1, 6 bases. Deletions cut 4 bases from V and 4 bases from J, with 10 bases between. The CDR3 consists of 13 residues. CDR3: CASSSTGSYGYTF. CDR3 sequence (DNA): TGTGCCAGCAGTTCGACAGGTTCCTATGGCTACACCTTC.